Here is one T cell receptor (beta chain) with its context. Original analysis: Amplifying reference gene primers gave estimates of nucleated cell counts. Method: immunoSEQ multiplex PCR; TCRdb's copy keeps in-frame clones and lacks some. The V and J calls and clone size come from that table; D and trimming were worked out from the DNA. The data hold about 380,000 clones, with around 90% observed a single time. The data were obtained in a study of blood T cell repertoires in COVID-19. About the research overall: The United States, Italy and Spain provided the acute and convalescent COVID-19 samples.

Each participant's cohort was designated according to participant-reported clinical history. Germline lookup yields CDR1 MNHEY and CDR2 SMNVEV (reference sequence). V gave up 9 bases and J gave up 6 bases; unmatched junction bases: 14. The CDR3 has 16 amino acids. The J gene is TRBJ1-6, the V gene TRBV27; TRBD1 matches at 7 bases. Specimen: PBMCs or T cells enriched from blood (not recorded which). The sequence derives from a woman between 18 and 29 years old who had recovered from COVID-19. CDR3 amino acids: CASLMQKGAFNSPLHF. CDR3 in DNA: TGTGCCAGTCTGATGCAGAAGGGGGCCTTTAATTCACCCCTCCACTTT.